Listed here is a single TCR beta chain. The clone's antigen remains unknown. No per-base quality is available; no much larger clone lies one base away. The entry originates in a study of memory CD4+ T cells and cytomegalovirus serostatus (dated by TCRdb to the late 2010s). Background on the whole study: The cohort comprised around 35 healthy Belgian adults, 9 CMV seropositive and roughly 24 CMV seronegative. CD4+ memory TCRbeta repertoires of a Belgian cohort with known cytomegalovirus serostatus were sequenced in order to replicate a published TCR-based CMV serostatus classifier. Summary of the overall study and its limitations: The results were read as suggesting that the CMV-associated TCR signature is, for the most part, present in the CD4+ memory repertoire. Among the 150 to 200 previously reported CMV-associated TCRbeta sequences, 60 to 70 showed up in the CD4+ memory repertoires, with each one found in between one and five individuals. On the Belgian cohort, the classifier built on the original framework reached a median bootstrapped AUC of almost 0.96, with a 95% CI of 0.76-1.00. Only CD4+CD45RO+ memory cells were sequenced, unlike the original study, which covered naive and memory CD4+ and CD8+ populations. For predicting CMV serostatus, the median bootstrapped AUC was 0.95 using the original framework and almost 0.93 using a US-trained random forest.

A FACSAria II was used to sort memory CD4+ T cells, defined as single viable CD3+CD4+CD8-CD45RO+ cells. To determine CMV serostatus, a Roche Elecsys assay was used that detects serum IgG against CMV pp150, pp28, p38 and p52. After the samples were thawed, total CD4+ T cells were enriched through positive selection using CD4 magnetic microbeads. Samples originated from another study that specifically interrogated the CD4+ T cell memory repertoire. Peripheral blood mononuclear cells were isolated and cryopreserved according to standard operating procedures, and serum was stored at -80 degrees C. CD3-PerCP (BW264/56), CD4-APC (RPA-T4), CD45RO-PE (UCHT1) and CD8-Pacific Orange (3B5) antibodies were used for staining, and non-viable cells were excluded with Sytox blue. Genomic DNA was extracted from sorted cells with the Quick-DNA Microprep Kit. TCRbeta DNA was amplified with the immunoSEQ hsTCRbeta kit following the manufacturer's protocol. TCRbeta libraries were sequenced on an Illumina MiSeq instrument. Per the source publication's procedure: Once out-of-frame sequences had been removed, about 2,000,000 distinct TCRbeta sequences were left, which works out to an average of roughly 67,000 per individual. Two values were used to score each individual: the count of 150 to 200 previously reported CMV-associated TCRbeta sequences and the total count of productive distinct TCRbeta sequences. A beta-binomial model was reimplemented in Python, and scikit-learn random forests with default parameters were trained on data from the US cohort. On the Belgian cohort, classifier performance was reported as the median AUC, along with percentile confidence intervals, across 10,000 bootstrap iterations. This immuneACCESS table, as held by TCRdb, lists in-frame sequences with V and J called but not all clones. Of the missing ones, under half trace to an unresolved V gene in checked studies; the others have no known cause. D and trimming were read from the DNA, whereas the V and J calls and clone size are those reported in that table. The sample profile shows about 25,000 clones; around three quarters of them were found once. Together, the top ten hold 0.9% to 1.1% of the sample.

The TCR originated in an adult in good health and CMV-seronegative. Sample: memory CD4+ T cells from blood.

The sequenced DNA is TGCAGCGTTCAACCCACCCAGGGGGCTGAAGCTTTCTTT. Its protein is CSVQPTQGAEAFF. Recombination joined TRBV29-1 with TRBJ1-1; 7 junctional bases match TRBD1. Looking up the germline V gene yields CDR1 SQVTM and CDR2 ANQGSEA. The CDR3 numbers 13 residues from cysteine through phenylalanine. The entry retains the CDR3 DNA only, 39 bases that are in frame from base 1. At the junction V is shortened by 5 bases and J by 6 bases; bases outside the gene matches: 9.